This T cell receptor beta chain was identified in a study of blood T cell repertoires in COVID-19. Overall study: Acute and convalescent COVID-19 samples came from the United States, Italy and Spain. PBMCs, B-cell-depleted T cells, or T cells were the source of the cDNA or gDNA that made up the material.

Authors' analysis steps: Amplification of reference gene primers provided the estimated nucleated cell counts. Generated by immunoSEQ multiplex PCR, the TCRdb table keeps only in-frame clones and is missing some. V, J and clone size are taken as reported in that table, and D and trimming were inferred from the DNA itself. Among roughly 260,000 clones listed, over 75% were seen once. This CDR3 is 16 amino acids long. V gene TRBV21-1 combines with J gene TRBJ2-7; the table's D call TRBD2 went unverified against the DNA. TRBV21-1 is annotated as a pseudogene. The sequenced material came from peripheral blood. The clonotype comes from a woman in her thirties or forties who had recovered from COVID-19. The CDR3 DNA reads as TGTGCCAGCAGCAAACGGGGCACTAGCGGGGACTACGAGCAGTACTTC. This sequence encodes CASSKRGTSGDYEQYF.